This TCR beta chain was obtained from a study of T cell responses to AZD1222 COVID-19 vaccine. About the study: Pooled samples include second doses given at about 4 or 12 weeks. Study conclusions and caveats: Vaccine-related CD4 TCRs covered spike, predominating at 160-218 and 743-854. No day 14 peak samples; only post-peak repertoires were characterized. Spike-specific TCR breadth and depth grew following two AZD1222 doses.

TCRdb's table, derived via immunoSEQ multiplex PCR, lists solely in-frame clones and lacks some. Of about 130,000 clones listed, around 92% were seen once; the top ten hold 1.5% to 1.9%. Note on this clone: Its antigen is not known.

The sequence came from an adult in good health. Source: peripheral blood, taken on day 0 of AZD1222 vaccination.

The CDR3 is CAISESRLLAGGRTDTQYF. In DNA form, the CDR3 reads TGTGCCATCAGTGAGTCGCGGCTCCTAGCGGGAGGGAGGACAGATACGCAGTATTTT. The chain combines TRBV10-3 with TRBJ2-3; 12 nucleotides agree with TRBD2. The CDR3 runs 19 residues. From germline, CDR1 is ENHRY and CDR2 SYGVKD. The V segment lost 0 bases and the J segment 3 bases; nucleotides outside the gene matches: 10.